Shown below are 32 T cell receptor beta chains from a single sample sequenced in a study of shared clonotypes between healthy human individuals. Naive-designated CD8 cells lacked CD45RO, were positively enriched for CCR7, and omitted terminally differentiated effector memory CD45RA+ cells. Profiled with immunoSEQ multiplex PCR; TCRdb holds only in-frame clones, not every one. The sample includes over 2,000,000 clones, around 95% of them seen just once. Sequencing input: naive CD8+ T cells from PBMCs. Every receptor here comes from a man in his late teens or twenties in good health. Some clones in this sample may be carry-over from other donors' samples.

The chain recombines TRBV27 with TRBJ2-2; D is perhaps TRBD1 or TRBD2 (5 bases each). Germline lookup yields CDR1 MNHEY and CDR2 SMNVEV (reference sequence). V lost 1 base to trimming and J lost 0 bases, with 15 bases between them. The CDR3 has 18 amino acids. CDR3 sequence reads: CASSLFGGWGTNTGELFF. The CDR3, as DNA: TGTGCCAGCAGTTTATTCGGTGGGTGGGGGACGAACACCGGGGAGCTGTTTTTT.

With regard to this clone: Other DNA sequences in this sample translate to the same CDR3. The genes are TRBV28 and TRBJ2-7, with D tentatively TRBD1 (5 bases). The CDR3 totals 12 residues. Germline V gene sequence: CDR1 MDHEN, CDR2 SYDVKM. V shed 0 bases and J shed 6 bases, with 6 bases lying between them. CDR3 sequence: CASSLWGLEQYF. In DNA, the CDR3 is TGTGCCAGCAGTTTATGGGGGCTCGAGCAGTACTTC.

The chain links TRBV27 to TRBJ2-3, with TRBD1 as a possible D gene (6 bases). The V and J ends lost 2 bases and 10 bases respectively, with 19 bases between them. Germline CDR1 MNHEY, CDR2 SMNVEV (reference sequence). The CDR3 consists of 15 residues. The CDR3, as DNA: TGTGCCAGCAGTTTAAAGTACGGCTCAGGGGCGGCGCAGTATTTT. It encodes CASSLKYGSGAAQYF.

V gene TRBV7-6 combines with J gene TRBJ2-5, with a weak D call TRBD2 (5 bases). Germline V gives CDR1 SGHVS, CDR2 FNYEAQ. The V end lost 7 bases, the J end lost 5 bases, and 20 bases lay between the germline ends. This CDR3 is 15 amino acids long. This CDR3 is CASTPRRLTGETQYF. DNA for the CDR3: TGTGCCAGCACCCCGAGGCGCCTTACGGGGGAGACCCAGTACTTC. Full variable domain (rest looked up from reference TRBV7-6 and TRBJ2-5): GAGVSQSPRYKVTKRGQDVALRCDPISGHVSLYWYRQALGQGPEFLTYFNYEAQQDKSGLPNDRFSAERPEGSISTLTIQRTEQRDSAMYRCASTPRRLTGETQYFGPGTRLLVL.

V gene TRBV27 combines with J gene TRBJ2-2; perhaps TRBD2 as D (5 bases). The germline V gene encodes CDR1 MNHEY and CDR2 SMNVEV (reference sequence). The V end lost 8 bases, the J end lost 7 bases, and 23 bases lay between the germline ends. The CDR3 consists of 16 residues. The CDR3 region is CASSTDLGVGVGELFF. CDR3 nucleotides: TGTGCCAGCTCGACCGACCTGGGCGTGGGAGTCGGGGAGCTGTTTTTT.

As regards this clone: The identical CDR3 is also encoded by other nucleotide sequences in the sample. The J gene is TRBJ2-7, the V gene TRBV27; 10 nucleotides agree with TRBD2. Germline V gene lookup returns CDR1 MNHEY and CDR2 SMNVEV (reference sequence). CDR3 length: 14 residues. V was pared by 4 bases and J by 2 bases, with 2 bases of the junction left unmatched. The CDR3 protein is CASSSGLAAYEQYF. The CDR3 DNA is TGTGCCAGCAGTTCAGGACTAGCGGCCTACGAGCAGTACTTC.

The chain uses TRBV18 and TRBJ1-5; no reliable D call. Germline lookup yields CDR1 KGHSH and CDR2 LQKENI. V lost 3 bases and J 5 bases, leaving 14 bases between the germline ends. CDR3 size: 15 residues. The CDR3 nucleotides read TGTGCCAGCTCACCTGGGCCCGCTGCTGATCAGCCCCAGCATTTT. Translated: CASSPGPAADQPQHF.

Comment on this clone: The sample holds other DNA sequences that translate to the same CDR3. V usage is TRBV27 and J usage is TRBJ1-5; a weak D match, TRBD1 (6 bases). The CDR3 has 14 amino acids. Germline V CDR1 and CDR2: MNHEY, SMNVEV (reference sequence). With 2 bases removed from V and 7 bases from J, the gap between germline ends came to 12 bases. CDR3 in amino acids: CASSLAGAGQPQHF. The CDR3 DNA follows: TGTGCCAGCAGTTTAGCGGGGGCAGGCCAGCCCCAGCATTTT.

The gene calls are TRBV30 and TRBJ2-1; D unresolved. With 8 bases removed from V and 7 bases from J, the gap between germline ends came to 3 bases. The CDR3 loop spans 8 amino acids. Per germline, CDR1 GTSNPN and CDR2 SVGIG (reference sequence). The CDR3 protein is CAGNEQFF. Here the CDR3 DNA reads TGTGCCGGGAATGAGCAGTTCTTC.

The rearrangement uses TRBV28 and TRBJ2-7; the D is unclear. Germline V gives CDR1 MDHEN, CDR2 SYDVKM. This CDR3 region has 14 residues. Trimming took 6 bases from V and 2 from J, leaving 14 bases between them. DNA of the CDR3: TGTGCCAGCAGGCAACCCGGCACGGCCTACGAGCAGTACTTC. Translated, it gives CASRQPGTAYEQYF.

V usage is TRBV4-1 and J usage is TRBJ2-7; 9 bases are a match to TRBD2. The germline V gene encodes CDR1 MGHRA and CDR2 YSYEKL. The ends lost 5 bases at V and 5 bases at J; junction bases unmatched: 10. The length of the CDR3 is 15 residues. The CDR3 DNA reads as TGCGCCAGCAGCTTACTGTTTAGCGGGAGTGACGAGCAGTACTTC. Translation: CASSLLFSGSDEQYF.

This chain links TRBV4-1 with TRBJ2-5; D is tentatively TRBD1 or TRBD2 (5 bases each). The end of the DNA fits TRBJ2-7 better, so the J call may be wrong. The CDR3 loop spans 16 amino acids. Germline values: CDR1 MGHRA, CDR2 YSYEKL. CDR3 nucleotides: TGCGCCAGCAGCCACACCTCTGGGACGCTTCACTACGAGCAGTACTTC. It translates to CASSHTSGTLHYEQYF.

J is TRBJ2-5 and V is TRBV7-9; 10 bases align to TRBD2. Germline V gene lookup returns CDR1 SEHNR and CDR2 FQNEAQ (reference sequence). With 6 bases clipped from V and 5 bases from J, the junction kept 18 bases outside the gene matches. The length of the CDR3 is 18 residues. The CDR3 is CASSLSGSGRALRETQYF. CDR3 nucleotides: TGTGCCAGCAGTCTATCAGGAAGCGGGAGGGCCCTCCGGGAGACCCAGTACTTC.

This clone occurred a few times. This chain uses TRBV9 with TRBJ1-1; D is possibly TRBD1 (6 bases). V lost 3 bases and J 1 base, leaving 10 bases between the germline ends. CDR1 is SGDLS, CDR2 YYNGEE, per germline. The CDR3 has 14 residues. DNA for the CDR3: TGTGCCAGCAGCGCGGGACACCGGAACACTGAAGCTTTCTTT. Residues: CASSAGHRNTEAFF.

J is TRBJ2-1 and V is TRBV27; 10 bases line up with TRBD1. Germline CDR1 MNHEY, CDR2 SMNVEV (reference sequence). CDR3 length equals 15 residues. The junction had 8 bases not matched to a gene; V was cut back by 4 bases and J by 8 bases. The CDR3 bases are TGTGCCAGCAGTTCTCGACAGGGGGCCCTCGATGAGCAGTTCTTC. Its protein product is CASSSRQGALDEQFF.

This rearrangement joins TRBV27 to TRBJ1-2; D gene uncertain. V was shortened by 3 bases and J by 7 bases, with 12 bases between the two germline ends. CDR3 length: 13 residues. From germline, CDR1 is MNHEY and CDR2 SMNVEV (reference sequence). CDR3 in DNA: TGTGCCAGCAGTTTTCCGGGAGGGAGTGGCTACACCTTC. Its protein product is CASSFPGGSGYTF.

The rearrangement links TRBV27 to TRBJ2-1; the match to TRBD2 covers 9 bases. Losses at the gene ends were 5 bases for V and 3 bases for J; bases not matched to a gene: 8. Germline V gene lookup returns CDR1 MNHEY and CDR2 SMNVEV (reference sequence). The CDR3 runs to 16 residues. CDR3 coding DNA: TGTGCCAGCAGTATGAGTAGCGGGAGCCACTACAATGAGCAGTTCTTC. It codes for CASSMSSGSHYNEQFF.

The V and J genes are TRBV7-9 and TRBJ2-5; 7 bases are a match to TRBD1. Trimming cost V 4 bases and J 5 bases; bases outside gene matches: 10. Germline V gives CDR1 SEHNR, CDR2 FQNEAQ (reference sequence). The length of the CDR3 is 15 residues. The CDR3 is CASSSRQGRNETQYF. The CDR3 region has the DNA TGTGCCAGCAGCTCCCGACAGGGCCGGAACGAGACCCAGTACTTC.

This chain joins TRBV19 and TRBJ1-4; 10 nucleotides line up with TRBD1. CDR3 length: 16 amino acids. Unmatched junction bases numbered 9, after V lost 5 bases and J lost 6 bases. Germline V lookup: CDR1 LNHDA, CDR2 SQIVND (reference sequence). CDR3 sequence (DNA): TGTGCCAGTAGTGAGCCCCCGGGACAGGGGTATGAAAAACTGTTTTTT. Translated: CASSEPPGQGYEKLFF.

The count of this clone is one. The chain joins TRBV29-1 to TRBJ2-7; 11 positions agree with TRBD1. V lost 4 bases, J lost 5 bases, and 10 bases stayed unmatched. The CDR3 contains 15 residues. Germline V gene lookup returns CDR1 SQVTM and CDR2 ANQGSEA. The CDR3 is CSVAQRTGGGDEQYF. In nucleotides, the CDR3 is TGCAGCGTTGCACAACGGACAGGGGGCGGCGACGAGCAGTACTTC.

V usage is TRBV4-2 and J usage is TRBJ2-7, with 7 bases aligning to TRBD2. CDR3 length equals 15 residues. Looked up from germline, CDR1 is LGHNA and CDR2 is YNFKEQ. Trimming at V came to 5 bases and at J to 2 bases, leaving 9 bases not matched to a gene. The CDR3 coding sequence is TGTGCCAGCAGCACTGGACTAGTCTCAACCTACGAGCAGTACTTC. Translation: CASSTGLVSTYEQYF.

The V gene is TRBV27, the J gene TRBJ1-2; D is possibly TRBD1 (5 bases). Per the germline V gene, CDR1 is MNHEY and CDR2 is SMNVEV (reference sequence). The CDR3 is made up of 13 amino acids. The V end was cut by 8 bases, the J end by 6 bases, with 16 bases between. CDR3: CASQPRGGNGYTF. DNA for the CDR3: TGTGCCAGCCAACCTCGGGGGGGGAATGGCTACACCTTC.

V is TRBV9 and J is TRBJ2-5; the match to TRBD1 covers 8 bases. The CDR3 is 15 residues long. Trimming cost V 3 bases and J 5 bases; bases outside gene matches: 9. Germline values: CDR1 SGDLS, CDR2 YYNGEE. CDR3 amino acids: CASSGWTGMGETQYF. The DNA of the CDR3 is TGTGCCAGCAGCGGATGGACAGGGATGGGCGAGACCCAGTACTTC.

The gene calls are TRBV6-1 and TRBJ1-2; D ambiguous. Germline V CDR1 and CDR2: MNHNS, SASEGT. V dropped 2 bases and J dropped 5 bases, with 9 bases sitting between them. The CDR3 spans 13 residues. The CDR3 loop reads CASSELGSYGYTF. The CDR3, as DNA: TGTGCCAGCAGTGAACTGGGTTCATATGGCTACACCTTC.

CDR3 coding DNA: TGTGCCAGCAGCTTCGGGGGGCTGGAGGCCAAAAACATTCAGTACTTC. This codes for CASSFGGLEAKNIQYF. The chain is built from TRBV7-8 and TRBJ2-4, with a possible D match to TRBD2 (7 bases). Between the trimmed V and J ends, which lost 3 bases and 1 base, there was a span of 13 bases. The CDR3 loop spans 16 amino acids. CDR1 and CDR2 from the germline V gene are SGHVS and FQNEAQ.

This clone was detected once. The rearrangement links TRBV29-1 to TRBJ2-7; D is possibly TRBD2 (5 bases). Germline V CDR1 and CDR2: SQVTM, ANQGSEA. The CDR3 has 16 residues. The V and J ends lost 3 bases and 3 bases respectively, with 21 bases between them. The CDR3 DNA follows: TGCAGCGTTGAGACCGGACTGGCTAACAAGGTCTACGAGCAGTACTTC. This gives the protein CSVETGLANKVYEQYF.

The count of this clone is one. The rearrangement joins TRBV6-5 to TRBJ2-7, with D perhaps TRBD1 (6 bases). Germline assignment: CDR1 MNHEY and CDR2 SVGAGI. V lost 2 bases to trimming and J lost 7 bases, with 15 bases between them. The CDR3 has 14 amino acids. The CDR3: CASSYGLADREQYF. DNA for the CDR3: TGTGCCAGCAGTTACGGGCTAGCAGACAGGGAGCAGTACTTC.

The J gene is TRBJ2-2, the V gene TRBV5-1, with no clear D. The CDR3 length is 18 residues. V was shortened by 4 bases and J by 0 bases, with 19 bases between the two germline ends. Germline CDR1 reads SGHRS; CDR2 reads YFSETQ. This CDR3 is CASSPVGPWSPNTGELFF. CDR3 nucleotides: TGCGCCAGCAGCCCCGTCGGACCGTGGAGCCCGAACACCGGGGAGCTGTTTTTT.

The chain uses TRBV7-2 and TRBJ2-5; D is unclear. CDR3 length: 15 amino acids. Deletions cut 1 base from V and 2 bases from J, with 11 bases between. Germline loops: CDR1 SGHTA, CDR2 FQGNSA. The CDR3 DNA is TGTGCCAGCAGCTTAGGATTCAGCTCTCAAGAGACCCAGTACTTC. It is translated as CASSLGFSSQETQYF. Supplemented by reference TRBV7-2 and TRBJ2-5, the full variable domain reads GAGVSQSPSNKVTEKGKDVELRCDPISGHTALYWYRQSLGQGLEFLIYFQGNSAPDKSGLPSDRFSAERTGGSVSTLTIQRTQQEDSAVYLCASSLGFSSQETQYFGPGTRLLVL.

The chain is built from TRBV7-2 and TRBJ2-3; 11 bases are a match to TRBD2. The CDR3 runs 17 residues. CDR1 and CDR2 from the germline V gene are SGHTA and FQGNSA. V gave up 5 bases and J gave up 0 bases; unmatched junction bases: 7. The CDR3 region has the DNA TGTGCCAGCAGCGACACTAGCGGGAGTCATAGCACAGATACGCAGTATTTT. Translated: CASSDTSGSHSTDTQYF.

The chain links TRBV15 to TRBJ2-5; TRBD2 might be the D (6 bases). The germline gives CDR1 LNHNV, CDR2 YYDKDF (reference sequence). V was clipped by 4 bases and J by 3 bases, with 12 bases between them. The CDR3 length is 14 residues. CDR3 amino acids: CATSTRDFKETQYF. The CDR3 DNA reads TGTGCCACCAGCACCCGGGACTTTAAAGAGACCCAGTACTTC.

The chain links TRBV1 to TRBJ2-1; the table assigns TRBD2, which was not confirmed against the DNA. TRBV1 is classified as a pseudogene. The CDR3 has 17 residues. The CDR3 bases are TGCACCAGCAGCCAATTTAGCGGGAGTAAATCCTACAATGAGCAGTTCTTC. It encodes CTSSQFSGSKSYNEQFF.